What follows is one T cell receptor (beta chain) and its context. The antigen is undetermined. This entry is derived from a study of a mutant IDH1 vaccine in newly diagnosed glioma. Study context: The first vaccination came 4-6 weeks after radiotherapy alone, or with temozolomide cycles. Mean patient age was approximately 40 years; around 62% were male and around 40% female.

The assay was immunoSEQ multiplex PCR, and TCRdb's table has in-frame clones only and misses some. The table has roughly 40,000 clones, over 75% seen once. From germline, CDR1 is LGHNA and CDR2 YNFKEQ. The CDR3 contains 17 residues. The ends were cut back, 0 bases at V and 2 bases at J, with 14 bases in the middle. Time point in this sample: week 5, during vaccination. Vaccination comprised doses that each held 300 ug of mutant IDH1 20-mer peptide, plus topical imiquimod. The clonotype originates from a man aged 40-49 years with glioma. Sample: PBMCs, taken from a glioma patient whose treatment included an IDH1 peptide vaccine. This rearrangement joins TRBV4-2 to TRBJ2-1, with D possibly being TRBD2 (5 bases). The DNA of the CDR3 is TGTGCCAGCAGCCAAGATGGGATAGCGAACACCTACAATGAGCAGTTCTTC. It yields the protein CASSQDGIANTYNEQFF.